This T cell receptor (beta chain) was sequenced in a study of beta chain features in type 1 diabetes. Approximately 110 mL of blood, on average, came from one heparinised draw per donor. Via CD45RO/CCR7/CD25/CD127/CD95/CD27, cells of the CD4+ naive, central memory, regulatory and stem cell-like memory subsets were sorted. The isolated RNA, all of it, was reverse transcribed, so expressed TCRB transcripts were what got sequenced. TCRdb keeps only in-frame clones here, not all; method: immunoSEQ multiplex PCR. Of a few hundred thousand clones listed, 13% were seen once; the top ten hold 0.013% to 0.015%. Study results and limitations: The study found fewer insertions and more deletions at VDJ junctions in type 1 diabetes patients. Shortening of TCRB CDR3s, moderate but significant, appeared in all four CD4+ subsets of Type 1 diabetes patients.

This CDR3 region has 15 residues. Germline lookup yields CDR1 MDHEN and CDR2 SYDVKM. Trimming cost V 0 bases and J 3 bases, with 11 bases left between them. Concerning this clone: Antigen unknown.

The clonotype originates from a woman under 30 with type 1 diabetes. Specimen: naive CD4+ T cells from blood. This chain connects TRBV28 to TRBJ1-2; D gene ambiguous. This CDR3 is CASSLWIGGDYGYTF. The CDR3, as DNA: TGTGCCAGCAGTTTATGGATAGGAGGAGACTATGGCTACACCTTC.